These 17 T cell receptor beta chains came from one sample sequenced in a study of CD8+ T cells in alopecia areata. After isolation, RNA underwent reverse transcription to generate cDNA as the sequencing template. Clones were read by immunoSEQ multiplex PCR, and TCRdb kept only the in-frame ones, dropping some. The table shows roughly 130,000 clones, with 50% to 60% occurring only once. The sample here was CD4+ T cells sorted from blood, taken at week 0. The receptor source for this set is a human donor with alopecia areata.

This clone was observed a handful of times. The chain recombines TRBV21-1 with TRBJ2-5. TRBV21-1 is deemed a pseudogene. The CDR3 runs to 15 residues. For the CDR3, the DNA is TGTGCCAGCAGAGCAAATCCGGGGGCTGGAGAGACCCAGTACTTC. Protein sequence: CASRANPGAGETQYF.

This chain uses TRBV5-1 with TRBJ1-3; D call uncertain. Germline lookup yields CDR1 SGHRS and CDR2 YFSETQ. CDR3 length equals 17 residues. V was trimmed by 1 base and J by 0 bases, leaving 14 bases between them. In DNA form, the CDR3 reads TGCGCCAGCAGCTTGCAAGGCAGCGCCTACTCTGGAAACACCATATATTTT. It is translated as CASSLQGSAYSGNTIYF.

This clone was observed a handful of times. The J gene is TRBJ2-7, the V gene TRBV7-2, with 12 bases that match TRBD1. V lost 5 bases to trimming and J lost 7 bases; unmatched junction nucleotides: 9. This CDR3 has 15 residues. Per germline, CDR1 SGHTA and CDR2 FQGNSA. The CDR3 is CASSLFGTGGLEQYF. The CDR3, as DNA: TGTGCCAGCAGCCTGTTTGGGACAGGGGGCCTAGAGCAGTACTTC.

This clone was counted a single time. The chain uses TRBV19 and TRBJ2-5; 7 positions match TRBD2. Germline CDR1 is LNHDA and CDR2 is SQIVND (reference sequence). The length of the CDR3 is 14 residues. The V segment lost 7 bases and the J segment 2 bases; nucleotides outside the gene matches: 7. The chain's CDR3 is CASKANGRQETQYF. Written as DNA, the CDR3 is TGTGCCAGTAAGGCGAACGGGAGGCAAGAGACCCAGTACTTC.

The chain combines TRBV7-2 with TRBJ1-1, with 8 bases lining up with TRBD1. CDR3 size: 15 residues. The trim removed 0 bases at V and 6 bases at J, leaving 6 bases unmatched. CDR1 is SGHTA and CDR2 is FQGNSA in the germline V gene. CDR3 coding DNA: TGTGCCAGCAGCTTAGCCGGGACAGGAATCGCTGAAGCTTTCTTT. Its protein is CASSLAGTGIAEAFF.

The chain joins TRBV5-4 to TRBJ1-1; D not resolved. Trimming took off 0 bases at V and 6 bases at J, with 9 bases between the two ends. Germline CDR1 is SGHNT and CDR2 is YYREEE (reference sequence). This CDR3 is built from 13 residues. In nucleotides, the CDR3 is TGTGCCAGCAGCTTGGAGCAGCTCCCTGAAGCTTTCTTT. Translating it yields CASSLEQLPEAFF.

This clone was seen only a few times. The chain has TRBV23-1 and TRBJ2-3; TRBD2 matches 7 bases. TRBV23-1 is given ORF status, its function remaining uncertain. V was clipped by 8 bases and J by 3 bases; unmatched bases: 20. The CDR3 contains 18 residues. CDR3 amino acids: CASRWEGQGCGRTDTQYF. The DNA of the CDR3 is TGCGCCAGCCGGTGGGAGGGGCAGGGCTGTGGTCGTACAGATACGCAGTATTTT.

This rearrangement joins TRBV5-1 to TRBJ2-1; TRBD2 matches at 11 bases. Germline V gene sequence: CDR1 SGHRS, CDR2 YFSETQ. CDR3 length: 15 amino acids. The V gene end was trimmed by 1 base and the J gene end by 9 bases; junction bases not matched to a gene: 6. CDR3 DNA: TGCGCCAGCAGCTTGAGTAGCGGGAGGGGGTTTGAGCAGTTCTTC. It specifies CASSLSSGRGFEQFF.

The chain has TRBV5-1 and TRBJ1-4; TRBD1 aligns across 7 bases. V shed 4 bases and J 4 bases; nucleotides not matched to a gene: 4. The CDR3 contains 14 residues. Germline V gene lookup returns CDR1 SGHRS and CDR2 YFSETQ. CDR3 in DNA: TGCGCCAGCAGCCCGGGGACAGTTAATGAAAAACTGTTTTTT. Protein product: CASSPGTVNEKLFF.

This clone occurred a few times. The gene calls are TRBV7-9 and TRBJ2-3; TRBD1 agrees at 7 bases. The CDR3 runs 15 residues. Per the germline V gene, CDR1 is SEHNR and CDR2 is FQNEAQ (reference sequence). After removal of 4 bases from V and 1 base from J, the junction contained 5 bases not matched to a gene. The CDR3 DNA is TGTGCCAGCAGCTCAGATCAGGGGGGCACAGATACGCAGTATTTT. Translation: CASSSDQGGTDTQYF.

This chain joins TRBV25-1 and TRBJ1-5, with D unclear. The CDR3 is made up of 14 amino acids. Trimming removed 3 bases from V and 0 bases from J, with 6 bases in between. Per germline, CDR1 MGHDK and CDR2 SYGVNS. CDR3 sequence reads: CASSDGGSNQPQHF. CDR3 in DNA: TGTGCCAGCAGTGACGGTGGTAGCAATCAGCCCCAGCATTTT.

This clone was counted only a few times. The chain couples TRBV18 to TRBJ2-5, with D unclear. From germline, CDR1 is KGHSH and CDR2 LQKENI. The CDR3 runs to 13 residues. The germline V and J ends were trimmed by 1 base and 5 bases, with 8 bases remaining between them. The CDR3 sequence: CASSPQGFETQYF. DNA of the CDR3: TGTGCCAGCTCACCACAGGGTTTCGAGACCCAGTACTTC.

Only a few counts were recorded for this clone. V is TRBV14 and J is TRBJ2-7, with TRBD1 matching 7 bases. Germline values: CDR1 SGHDN, CDR2 FVKESK. V dropped 4 bases and J dropped 6; count of bases not matched to a gene: 15. This CDR3 has 16 amino acids. The CDR3 DNA sequence: TGTGCCAGCAGCCCCCGTGCCGACAGGGTTGACGGCGAGCAGTACTTC. It yields the protein CASSPRADRVDGEQYF.

V gene TRBV5-1 combines with J gene TRBJ2-7; the D is unclear. The V gene's germline CDR1 is SGHRS and CDR2 YFSETQ. V lost 5 bases to trimming and J lost 5 bases, with 8 bases between them. CDR3 length: 11 residues. This CDR3 is CASREGNEQYF. CDR3 sequence (DNA): TGCGCCAGCAGAGAAGGCAACGAGCAGTACTTC.

The chain uses TRBV18 and TRBJ2-3; 7 positions match TRBD2. After removal of 2 bases from V and 3 bases from J, the junction contained 8 bases not matched to a gene. The CDR3 consists of 16 residues. Germline CDR1 is KGHSH and CDR2 is LQKENI. The CDR3 region has the DNA TGTGCCAGCTCACCATGGGCCAGCGGGGCGACAGATACGCAGTATTTT. Its translation is CASSPWASGATDTQYF.

The V and J genes are TRBV2 and TRBJ2-7; 7 bases are a match to TRBD1. The CDR3 runs 14 residues. Germline trimming cut 8 bases from V and 1 base from J; bases unmatched to any gene: 8. Germline loops: CDR1 SNHLY, CDR2 FYNNEI. The CDR3 DNA reads as TGTGCCAGCCAGCCGGACAGGACGTCCTACGAGCAGTACTTC. Its protein product is CASQPDRTSYEQYF.

This clone was observed a few times. The chain employs TRBV7-2 and TRBJ1-4; 7 bases map to TRBD1. The J segment lost 8 bases and the V segment lost 2 bases, leaving 8 bases of the junction unmatched. Germline V lookup: CDR1 SGHTA, CDR2 FQGNSA. This CDR3 is 15 amino acids long. The CDR3 DNA reads as TGTGCCAGCAGCTTAAAAGTCCCAGGGGGAGAAAAACTGTTTTTT. Translating it yields CASSLKVPGGEKLFF. Variable domain in full (rest from reference TRBV7-2 and TRBJ1-4): GAGVSQSPSNKVTEKGKDVELRCDPISGHTALYWYRQSLGQGLEFLIYFQGNSAPDKSGLPSDRFSAERTGGSVSTLTIQRTQQEDSAVYLCASSLKVPGGEKLFFGSGTQLSVL.